This is a list of T cell receptor beta chains from one sample in a study of T cells in Graves' hyperthyroidism and ophthalmopathy. Each CDR3 protein gets one entry after TCRdb re-called the multiplex PCR reads with MiXCR. The sample holds 300,000 to 400,000 distinct CDR3 sequences, under 25% seen once. The sequenced material came from blood. These receptors all stem from a woman aged 50 to 60 with Graves' hyperthyroidism. Both conserved end residues are part of each CDR3. The order of the fields is CDR3 length, J gene, clone size, V gene, D gene, CDR3 DNA, CDR3 protein. D genes are given only for firm matches. Clone size appears in some rows only: once, few, many, or a class for an expanded clone.

cdr3_length: 13
j_call: TRBJ1-2
clone_size: many
v_call: TRBV27
d_call: .
cdr3_nt: TGTGCCAGCAGTTTATGGGGGAACTATGGCTACACCTTC
cdr3_aa: CASSLWGNYGYTF

cdr3_length: 17
j_call: TRBJ2-3
clone_size: .
v_call: TRBV28
d_call: .
cdr3_nt: TGTGCCAGCAGTGATTTAATAGACAGCAGTTATTCAGATACGCAGTATTTT
cdr3_aa: CASSDLIDSSYSDTQYF

cdr3_length: 14
j_call: TRBJ1-4
clone_size: .
v_call: TRBV4-1
d_call: .
cdr3_nt: TGCGCCAGCAGTACACTTACAGCTAATGAAAAACTGTTTTTT
cdr3_aa: CASSTLTANEKLFF

cdr3_length: 13
j_call: TRBJ1-3
clone_size: .
v_call: TRBV18
d_call: .
cdr3_nt: TGTGCCAGCCCCGTAGGCTCTGGAAACACCATATATTTT
cdr3_aa: CASPVGSGNTIYF

cdr3_length: 15
j_call: TRBJ2-1
clone_size: many
v_call: TRBV12-3/TRBV12-4
d_call: TRBD2
cdr3_nt: TGTGCCAGCAGCTGGGCGGGGGGGAGCTACAATGAGCAGTTCTTC
cdr3_aa: CASSWAGGSYNEQFF

cdr3_length: 14
j_call: TRBJ2-1
clone_size: many
v_call: TRBV18
d_call: .
cdr3_nt: TGTGCCAGCTCACCGCAACAGGGCGGCAATGAGCAGTTCTTC
cdr3_aa: CASSPQQGGNEQFF

cdr3_length: 16
j_call: TRBJ2-3
clone_size: many
v_call: TRBV2
d_call: .
cdr3_nt: TGTGCCAGCAGCAAGACAGAGGGTTTTTTCACAGATACGCAGTATTTT
cdr3_aa: CASSKTEGFFTDTQYF

cdr3_length: 14
j_call: TRBJ1-2
clone_size: few
v_call: TRBV3-1
d_call: .
cdr3_nt: TGTGCCAGCAGCCTCTACACAGGGTCCGCTGGCTACACCTTC
cdr3_aa: CASSLYTGSAGYTF

cdr3_length: 15
j_call: TRBJ2-7
clone_size: many
v_call: TRBV28
d_call: .
cdr3_nt: TGTGCCAGCAGTCTCCTCCTCGGGAGCTCCTACGAGCAGTACTTC
cdr3_aa: CASSLLLGSSYEQYF

cdr3_length: 13
j_call: TRBJ2-3
clone_size: many
v_call: TRBV14
d_call: .
cdr3_nt: TGTGCCAGCAGCCAAGTCCGTTCGAGTACGCAGTATTTT
cdr3_aa: CASSQVRSSTQYF

cdr3_length: 17
j_call: TRBJ1-5
clone_size: many
v_call: TRBV20-1
d_call: .
cdr3_nt: TGCAGTGCTAGAGATCCCCGGACAGATCTGCGCAATCAGCCCCAGCATTTT
cdr3_aa: CSARDPRTDLRNQPQHF

cdr3_length: 15
j_call: TRBJ2-7
clone_size: .
v_call: TRBV6-1
d_call: TRBD2
cdr3_nt: TGTGCCAGCAGTGGGTCGGGACTAGCCTCTGTGGAGCAGTACTTC
cdr3_aa: CASSGSGLASVEQYF

cdr3_length: 14
j_call: TRBJ1-1
clone_size: many
v_call: TRBV12-3/TRBV12-4
d_call: TRBD1
cdr3_nt: TGTGCCAGCAGTTTTGAGGGGGCGAGGACTGAAGCTTTCTTT
cdr3_aa: CASSFEGARTEAFF

cdr3_length: 16
j_call: TRBJ1-1
clone_size: .
v_call: TRBV15
d_call: .
cdr3_nt: TGTGCCACCAGCAGAGGGGGTACGGGTAGGAACACTGAAGCTTTCTTT
cdr3_aa: CATSRGGTGRNTEAFF

cdr3_length: 16
j_call: TRBJ2-1
clone_size: few
v_call: TRBV24-1
d_call: TRBD1
cdr3_nt: TGTGCCACCAGTGATTCGCCGGGACAGGGCTACAATGAGCAGTTCTTC
cdr3_aa: CATSDSPGQGYNEQFF

cdr3_length: 15
j_call: TRBJ2-1
clone_size: .
v_call: TRBV19
d_call: TRBD2
cdr3_nt: TGTGCCAGTAGTATTAGCGGGAGGTTTTACAATGAGCAGTTCTTC
cdr3_aa: CASSISGRFYNEQFF

cdr3_length: 15
j_call: TRBJ2-1
clone_size: many
v_call: TRBV2
d_call: TRBD2
cdr3_nt: TGTGCCAGCAGAACCCAGCGGGGGGACTACAATGAGCAGTTCTTC
cdr3_aa: CASRTQRGDYNEQFF

cdr3_length: 13
j_call: TRBJ1-6
clone_size: .
v_call: TRBV6-1
d_call: .
cdr3_nt: TGTGCCAGCAGTGAAGTAAGGAATTCACCCCTCCACTTT
cdr3_aa: CASSEVRNSPLHF

cdr3_length: 13
j_call: TRBJ1-1
clone_size: .
v_call: TRBV6-2/TRBV6-3
d_call: .
cdr3_nt: TGTGCCAGCCGGTTGGCACAGAACACTGAAGCTTTCTTT
cdr3_aa: CASRLAQNTEAFF

cdr3_length: 13
j_call: TRBJ1-2
clone_size: many
v_call: TRBV9
d_call: TRBD1
cdr3_nt: TGTGCCAGCAGCGTAGCAGAGGGGGCCGGCTACACCTTC
cdr3_aa: CASSVAEGAGYTF

cdr3_length: 18
j_call: TRBJ2-3
clone_size: few
v_call: TRBV3-1
d_call: TRBD2
cdr3_nt: TGTGCCAGCAGCCAGGGTAGAATGGCGGGGGGCCGGCAAGATACGCAGTATTTT
cdr3_aa: CASSQGRMAGGRQDTQYF

cdr3_length: 15
j_call: TRBJ2-3
clone_size: many
v_call: TRBV12-3/TRBV12-4
d_call: TRBD1
cdr3_nt: TGTGCCAGCAGCCAAGGGACAGCCCCTACAGATACGCAGTATTTT
cdr3_aa: CASSQGTAPTDTQYF

cdr3_length: 14
j_call: TRBJ2-4
clone_size: .
v_call: TRBV5-1
d_call: TRBD2
cdr3_nt: TGCGCCAGCAGCCTAGGGAGGGAAAAAAACATTCAGTACTTC
cdr3_aa: CASSLGREKNIQYF

cdr3_length: 15
j_call: TRBJ1-1
clone_size: many
v_call: TRBV28
d_call: .
cdr3_nt: TGTGCCAGCACCGGCGCGAGGGCCGGAAACACTGAAGCTTTCTTT
cdr3_aa: CASTGARAGNTEAFF

cdr3_length: 14
j_call: TRBJ2-3
clone_size: .
v_call: TRBV28
d_call: TRBD2
cdr3_nt: TGTGCCAGCAAACTAGCGGGAAGAACAGATACGCAGTATTTT
cdr3_aa: CASKLAGRTDTQYF

cdr3_length: 14
j_call: TRBJ2-3
clone_size: many
v_call: TRBV20-1
d_call: .
cdr3_nt: TGCAGTGCTAGGGCAGGGATGGGCACAGATACGCAGTATTTT
cdr3_aa: CSARAGMGTDTQYF

cdr3_length: 14
j_call: TRBJ2-7
clone_size: few
v_call: TRBV7-9
d_call: TRBD1
cdr3_nt: TGTGCCAGCAGCTTACTGAGACAGGGGGCTGAGCAGTACTTC
cdr3_aa: CASSLLRQGAEQYF

cdr3_length: 15
j_call: TRBJ2-1
clone_size: few
v_call: TRBV7-9
d_call: TRBD2
cdr3_nt: TGTGCCAGCAGCGACGGACTAGCGGCCTACAATGAGCAGTTCTTC
cdr3_aa: CASSDGLAAYNEQFF

cdr3_length: 13
j_call: TRBJ2-1
clone_size: many
v_call: TRBV20-1
d_call: TRBD1
cdr3_nt: TGCAGTGCTCCGGGACAGGGGGTGAATGAGCAGTTCTTC
cdr3_aa: CSAPGQGVNEQFF

cdr3_length: 13
j_call: TRBJ2-5
clone_size: many
v_call: TRBV5-1
d_call: .
cdr3_nt: TGCGCCAGCAGCGGTGGATTTAAAGAGACCCAGTACTTC
cdr3_aa: CASSGGFKETQYF

cdr3_length: 18
j_call: TRBJ1-5
clone_size: many
v_call: TRBV4-1
d_call: .
cdr3_nt: TGCGCCAGCAGCCATCCCCCCATGTGGGGGCAAAGCAATCAGCCCCAGCATTTT
cdr3_aa: CASSHPPMWGQSNQPQHF

cdr3_length: 13
j_call: TRBJ2-7
clone_size: .
v_call: TRBV2
d_call: .
cdr3_nt: TGTGCCAGCAGGGCCGACTTCCTGTACGAGCAGTACTTC
cdr3_aa: CASRADFLYEQYF

cdr3_length: 15
j_call: TRBJ2-1
clone_size: few
v_call: TRBV19
d_call: .
cdr3_nt: TGTGCCAGTAGTATATTAGGGGTTTCTAACAATGAGCAGTTCTTC
cdr3_aa: CASSILGVSNNEQFF

cdr3_length: 13
j_call: TRBJ2-5
clone_size: many
v_call: TRBV28
d_call: .
cdr3_nt: TGTGCCAGCAGCCCCCGGTCTAAAGAGACCCAGTACTTC
cdr3_aa: CASSPRSKETQYF

cdr3_length: 14
j_call: TRBJ1-1
clone_size: .
v_call: TRBV9
d_call: .
cdr3_nt: TGTGCCAGCTCCCTCCAGGAACTGAACACTGAAGCTTTCTTT
cdr3_aa: CASSLQELNTEAFF

cdr3_length: 12
j_call: TRBJ2-5
clone_size: many
v_call: TRBV20-1
d_call: .
cdr3_nt: TGCAGTGCTAGAGGCCGGGGAGAGACCCAGTACTTC
cdr3_aa: CSARGRGETQYF

cdr3_length: 15
j_call: TRBJ2-7
clone_size: many
v_call: TRBV11-2
d_call: TRBD2
cdr3_nt: TGTGCCAGCAGCCACGCCCGTAGCGGGGGGCTGGAGCAGTACTTC
cdr3_aa: CASSHARSGGLEQYF

cdr3_length: 15
j_call: TRBJ2-5
clone_size: few
v_call: TRBV20-1
d_call: .
cdr3_nt: TGCAGTGCTAGAGTTACGGGAGTTCAGACGGAGACCCAGTACTTC
cdr3_aa: CSARVTGVQTETQYF

cdr3_length: 17
j_call: TRBJ2-5
clone_size: .
v_call: TRBV4-2
d_call: TRBD2
cdr3_nt: TGTGCCAGCAGCCAGGCGGGACTAGCGGGGGGTCAAGGGACCCAGTACTTC
cdr3_aa: CASSQAGLAGGQGTQYF

cdr3_length: 14
j_call: TRBJ2-3
clone_size: many
v_call: TRBV7-9
d_call: TRBD2
cdr3_nt: TGTGCCAGCAGCCAAGGACTAGACACAGATACGCAGTATTTT
cdr3_aa: CASSQGLDTDTQYF

cdr3_length: 14
j_call: TRBJ1-5
clone_size: many
v_call: TRBV2
d_call: .
cdr3_nt: TGTGCCAGCAGTGAGCTTGGGGTTAATCAGCCCCAGCATTTT
cdr3_aa: CASSELGVNQPQHF

cdr3_length: 12
j_call: TRBJ2-7
clone_size: .
v_call: TRBV28
d_call: .
cdr3_nt: TGTGCCAGCAGCATACCGGGAAACGAGCAGTACTTC
cdr3_aa: CASSIPGNEQYF

cdr3_length: 15
j_call: TRBJ1-2
clone_size: many
v_call: TRBV3-1
d_call: .
cdr3_nt: TGTGCCAGCAGCCAAGATCTGACGGCTAACTATGGCTACACCTTC
cdr3_aa: CASSQDLTANYGYTF

cdr3_length: 16
j_call: TRBJ1-5
clone_size: .
v_call: TRBV7-9
d_call: TRBD1
cdr3_nt: TGTGCCAGCAGCCGCCGGGACAGGAGAAACTATCAGCCCCAGCATTTT
cdr3_aa: CASSRRDRRNYQPQHF

cdr3_length: 15
j_call: TRBJ2-7
clone_size: many
v_call: TRBV27
d_call: .
cdr3_nt: TGTGCCAGCAGTTCTCGGCAAGGGAGAGGCTACGAGCAGTACTTC
cdr3_aa: CASSSRQGRGYEQYF

cdr3_length: 16
j_call: TRBJ2-5
clone_size: few
v_call: TRBV5-1
d_call: TRBD2
cdr3_nt: TGCGCCAGCAGCTTGCTGCCTAGCGGTTCCCAAGAGACCCAGTACTTC
cdr3_aa: CASSLLPSGSQETQYF